This T cell receptor (beta chain) comes out of a study of cytomegalovirus exposure and HLA in healthy donors. Study-level information: Of all 400 or so donors who were genotyped, around 82% belonged to the Caucasian-associated ancestry cluster.

With 60 Vbeta and 13 Jbeta primers, the PCR was carried out. TCRdb's copy holds only in-frame clones and misses some; the assay was immunoSEQ multiplex PCR. The profile shows about 160,000 clones, approximately 80% of them singletons. Per germline, CDR1 KGHSH and CDR2 LQKENI. This CDR3 is 15 amino acids long. V lost 3 bases to trimming and J lost 0 bases, with 11 bases between them. General study points: For TCR beta chains, V- and J-gene trimming was later linked to a missense DCLRE1C variant. Associated with cytomegalovirus, according to the listing, were approximately 160 TCR beta chains. Relative to the 666-donor mean, N-insertions were reportedly fewer in an Asian-associated ancestry cluster in a later analysis.

In the case of this clone: Its antigen is currently unknown.

The sequenced material came from PBMCs. The receptor's source is a man aged 50-59 years in good health and CMV-seropositive. V is TRBV18 and J is TRBJ1-2, with D hard to call. CDR3: CASSPQERSNYGYTF. In DNA, the CDR3 is TGTGCCAGCTCACCCCAGGAACGGTCTAACTATGGCTACACCTTC.